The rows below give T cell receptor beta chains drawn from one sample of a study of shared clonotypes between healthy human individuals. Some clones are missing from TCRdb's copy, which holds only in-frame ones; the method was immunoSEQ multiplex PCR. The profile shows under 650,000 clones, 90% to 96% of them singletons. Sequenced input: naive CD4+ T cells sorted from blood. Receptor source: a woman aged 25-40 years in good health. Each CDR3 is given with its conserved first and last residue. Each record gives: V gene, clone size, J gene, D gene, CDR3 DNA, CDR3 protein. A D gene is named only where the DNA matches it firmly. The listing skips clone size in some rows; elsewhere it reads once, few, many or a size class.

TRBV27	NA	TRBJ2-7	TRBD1	TGTGCCAGCAGTCTCCAGGGGGCAATCTACGAGCAGTACTTC	CASSLQGAIYEQYF
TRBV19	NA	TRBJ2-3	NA	TGTGCCAGTAGTATTCTCAGGGACACAGATACGCAGTATTTT	CASSILRDTDTQYF
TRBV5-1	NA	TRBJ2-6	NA	TGCGCCAGCAGCTTGGTGTCAGGGGATTCAGGGGCCAACGTCCTGACTTTC	CASSLVSGDSGANVLTF
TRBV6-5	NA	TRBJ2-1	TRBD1	TGTGCCAGCAGCCCTGACAGGGCGCACAATGAGCAGTTCTTC	CASSPDRAHNEQFF
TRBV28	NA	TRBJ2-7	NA	TGTGCCAGCAGAGACGGGCCCCGCGCCGAGCAGTACTTC	CASRDGPRAEQYF
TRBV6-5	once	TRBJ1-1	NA	TGTGCCAGCAGTTACGGTTGGTCCACTGAAGCTTTCTTT	CASSYGWSTEAFF
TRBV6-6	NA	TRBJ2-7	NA	TGTGCCAGCAGTTACTACGACAGGAATTACGAGCAGTACTTC	CASSYYDRNYEQYF
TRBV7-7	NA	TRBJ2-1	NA	TGTGCCAGCAGCTTAGGACCCAGCTCCTACAATGAGCAGTTCTTC	CASSLGPSSYNEQFF
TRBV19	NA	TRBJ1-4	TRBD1	TGTGCCAGTAGTATAAGGGGGCGAGGGGCAACTAATGAAAAACTGTTTTTT	CASSIRGRGATNEKLFF
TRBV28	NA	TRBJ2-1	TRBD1	TGTGCCAGCAGTTTATGGACAGGGTCCTTAACCCCGTTCTTC	CASSLWTGSLTPFF
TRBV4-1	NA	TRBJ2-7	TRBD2	TGCGCCAGCAGCCAAGTCGTCGGGACTAGCGGGAGGAGCTCCTACGAGCAGTACTTC	CASSQVVGTSGRSSYEQYF
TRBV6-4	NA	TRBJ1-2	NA	TGTGCCAGTGGTGGGCCCAGGGGCTACACCTTC	CASGGPRGYTF
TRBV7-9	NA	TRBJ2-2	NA	TGTGCCAGCAGCCCCTTACAGGGTATCGCCGGGGAGCTGTTTTTT	CASSPLQGIAGELFF
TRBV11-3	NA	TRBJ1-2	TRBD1	TGTGCCAGCAGCTTAGTTCTGGGACAGATATATGGCTACACCTTC	CASSLVLGQIYGYTF
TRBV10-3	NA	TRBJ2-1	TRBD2	TGTGCCATCAGTTTCCCGGGAGCGGGAGGCCCCGTGAGCAATGAGCAGTTCTTC	CAISFPGAGGPVSNEQFF
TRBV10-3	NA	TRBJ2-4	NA	TGTGCCGCCCTAGATCCGTTTAAGGAAAACATTCAGTACTTC	CAALDPFKENIQYF
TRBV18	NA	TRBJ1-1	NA	TGTGCCAGCTCAAGGAAAACTGAAGCTTTCTTT	CASSRKTEAFF
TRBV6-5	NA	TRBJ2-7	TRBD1	TGTGCCAGCAGTAAACCTGGGACAGGGGGCTACGAGCAGTACTTC	CASSKPGTGGYEQYF
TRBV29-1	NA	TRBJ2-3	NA	TGCAGCGTGGGTCGTATCGGTGGGGCGAGCACAGATACGCAGTATTTT	CSVGRIGGASTDTQYF
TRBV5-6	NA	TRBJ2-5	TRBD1	TGTGCCAGCAGCCACGGGACAGTTAAAGAGACCCAGTACTTC	CASSHGTVKETQYF
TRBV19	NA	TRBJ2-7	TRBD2	TGTGCCAGTACTCCGACTAGCGGGAGCCACGAGCAGTACTTC	CASTPTSGSHEQYF
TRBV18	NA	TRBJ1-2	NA	TGTGCCAGCTCACCAATCGACGGACCTAACTATGGCTACACCTTC	CASSPIDGPNYGYTF
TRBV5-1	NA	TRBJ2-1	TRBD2	TGCGCCAGCAGCTTGATCGGGACTACAAATGAGCAGTTCTTC	CASSLIGTTNEQFF
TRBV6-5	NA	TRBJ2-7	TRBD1	TGTGCCAGCAGTTCAGGCACCGGGACAGGGGTGTACGAGCAGTACTTC	CASSSGTGTGVYEQYF
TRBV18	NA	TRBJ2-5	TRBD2	TGTGCCAGCTCATCCGGACTAGCGGGTCCAGAGACCCAGTACTTC	CASSSGLAGPETQYF
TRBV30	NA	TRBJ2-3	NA	TGTGCCTGGAGCATCGGAGATACGCAGTATTTT	CAWSIGDTQYF
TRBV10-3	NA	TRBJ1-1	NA	TGTGCCATCACCGGGGCGGGGGGCAATGGAGAAGCTTTCTTT	CAITGAGGNGEAFF